Included here is one T cell receptor beta chain sequence, with context. The source of the sample is a study of OX40 agonist ivuxolimab in advanced cancers. Study information: The study gave patients intravenous ivuxolimab at 0.01 to 10 mg/kg every 2 weeks. Partial responses were achieved by three patients: one hepatocellular carcinoma, two cutaneous melanoma.

Prior autoimmune disease or systemic immunosuppression barred patients. TCRdb keeps only in-frame clones here, not all; method: immunoSEQ multiplex PCR. The sample holds 76,000 or so clones; approximately 88% are singletons and the top ten take 10% to 15%. The material was CD4+ or CD8+ T cells sorted from blood, obtained in a trial of the OX40 agonist ivuxolimab. This clonotype was sampled from an adult with an advanced solid tumor such as melanoma, head and neck, liver or kidney cancer.

The CDR3 DNA sequence: TGTGCCAGCGAGACTAGCGGGAGTTTGTCCTACAATGAGCAGTTCTTC. The encoded protein is CASETSGSLSYNEQFF. The V gene is TRBV2, the J gene TRBJ2-1; TRBD2 aligns across 12 bases. The CDR3 runs 16 residues. In germline, CDR1 is SNHLY, CDR2 FYNNEI. After removal of 8 bases from V and 1 base from J, the junction contained 6 bases not matched to a gene.